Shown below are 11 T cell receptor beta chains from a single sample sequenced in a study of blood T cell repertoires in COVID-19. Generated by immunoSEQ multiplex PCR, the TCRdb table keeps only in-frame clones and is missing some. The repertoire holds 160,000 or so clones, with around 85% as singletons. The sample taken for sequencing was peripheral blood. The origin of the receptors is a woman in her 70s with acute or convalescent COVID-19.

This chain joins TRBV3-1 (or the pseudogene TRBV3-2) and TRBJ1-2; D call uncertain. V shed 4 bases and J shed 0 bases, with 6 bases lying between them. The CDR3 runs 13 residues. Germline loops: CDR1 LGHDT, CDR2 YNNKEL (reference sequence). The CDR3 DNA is TGTGCCAGCAGCCCCGGGACTAACTATGGCTACACCTTC. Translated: CASSPGTNYGYTF.

The CDR3 region is CASSPGTATSGNTIYF. CDR3 in DNA: TGTGCCAGCAGCCCCGGGACAGCCACCTCTGGAAACACCATATATTTT. The chain couples TRBV7-9 to TRBJ1-3, with 7 bases matching TRBD1. Germline V gene lookup returns CDR1 SEHNR and CDR2 FQNEAQ (reference sequence). Losses at the gene ends were 5 bases for V and 0 bases for J; bases not matched to a gene: 7. This CDR3 is built from 16 residues.

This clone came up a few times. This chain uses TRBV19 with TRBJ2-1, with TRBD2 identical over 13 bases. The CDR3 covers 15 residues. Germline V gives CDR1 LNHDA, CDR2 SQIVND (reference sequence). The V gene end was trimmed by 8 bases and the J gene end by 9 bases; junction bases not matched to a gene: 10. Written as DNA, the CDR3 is TGTGCCAGTCAAAAGACTAGCGGGGGGATTGGTGAGCAGTTCTTC. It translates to CASQKTSGGIGEQFF.

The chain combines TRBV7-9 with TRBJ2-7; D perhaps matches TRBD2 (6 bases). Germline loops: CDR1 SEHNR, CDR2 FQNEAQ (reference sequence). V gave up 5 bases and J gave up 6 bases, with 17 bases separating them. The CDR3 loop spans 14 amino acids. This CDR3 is CASSPPRAGSEQYF. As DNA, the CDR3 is TGTGCCAGCAGCCCGCCCCGGGCGGGGAGCGAGCAGTACTTC.

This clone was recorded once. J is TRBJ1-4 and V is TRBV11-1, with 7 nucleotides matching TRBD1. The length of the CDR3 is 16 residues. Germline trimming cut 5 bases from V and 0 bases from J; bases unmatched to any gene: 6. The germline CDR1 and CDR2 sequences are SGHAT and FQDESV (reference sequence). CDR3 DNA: TGTGCCAGCAGCCCGGGGACAGCTGCAACTAATGAAAAACTGTTTTTT. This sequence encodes CASSPGTAATNEKLFF.

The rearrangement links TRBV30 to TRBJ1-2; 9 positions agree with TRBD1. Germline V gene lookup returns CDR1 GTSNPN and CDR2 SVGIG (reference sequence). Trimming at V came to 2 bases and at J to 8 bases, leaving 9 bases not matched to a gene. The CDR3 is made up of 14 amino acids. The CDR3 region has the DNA TGTGCCTGGAGTCCGCGGGACAGGGTTCGCGGCTACACCTTC. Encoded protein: CAWSPRDRVRGYTF.

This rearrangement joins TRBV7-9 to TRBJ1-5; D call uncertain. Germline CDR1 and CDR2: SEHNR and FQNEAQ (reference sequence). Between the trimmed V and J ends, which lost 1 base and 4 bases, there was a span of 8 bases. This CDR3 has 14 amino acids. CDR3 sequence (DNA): TGTGCCAGCAGCTTAGGACAACCTAATCAGCCCCAGCATTTT. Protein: CASSLGQPNQPQHF.

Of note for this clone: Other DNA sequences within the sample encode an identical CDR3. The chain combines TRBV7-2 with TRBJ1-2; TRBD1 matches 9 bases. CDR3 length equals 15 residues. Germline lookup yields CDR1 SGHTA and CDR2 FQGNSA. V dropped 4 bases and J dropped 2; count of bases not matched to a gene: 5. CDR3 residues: CASSSQGAANYGYTF. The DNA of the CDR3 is TGTGCCAGCAGCTCACAGGGGGCAGCCAACTATGGCTACACCTTC.

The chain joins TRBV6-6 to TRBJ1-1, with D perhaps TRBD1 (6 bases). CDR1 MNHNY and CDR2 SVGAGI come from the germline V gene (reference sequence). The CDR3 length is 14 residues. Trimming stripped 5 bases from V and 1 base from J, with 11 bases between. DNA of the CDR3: TGTGCCAGCAGTACAGGGAGGGGGAACACTGAAGCTTTCTTT. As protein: CASSTGRGNTEAFF.

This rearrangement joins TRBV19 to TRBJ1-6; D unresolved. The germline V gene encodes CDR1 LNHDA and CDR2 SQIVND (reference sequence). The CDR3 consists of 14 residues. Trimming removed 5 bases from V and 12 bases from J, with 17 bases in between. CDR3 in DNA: TGTGCCAGTAGTGGCCCGAAACCAATCGAACCCCTCCACTTT. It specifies CASSGPKPIEPLHF.

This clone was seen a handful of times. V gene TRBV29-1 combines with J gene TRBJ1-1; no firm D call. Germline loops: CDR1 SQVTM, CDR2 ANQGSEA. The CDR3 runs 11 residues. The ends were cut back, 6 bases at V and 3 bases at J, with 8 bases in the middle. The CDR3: CSVAGYTEAFF. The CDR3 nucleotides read TGCAGCGTCGCGGGGTACACTGAAGCTTTCTTT.